The 28 T cell receptor beta chains in this list originate from one sample, sequenced in a study of OX40 agonist ivuxolimab in advanced cancers. Sequencing was performed with immunoSEQ multiplex PCR; in TCRdb, only in-frame clones are kept and a portion is missing. Here the sample spans about 70,000 clones, roughly 80% being singletons. The sample was CD4+ or CD8+ T cells sorted from blood, taken in a trial of the OX40 agonist ivuxolimab. The receptors shown here come from an adult with an advanced solid tumor such as melanoma, head and neck, liver or kidney cancer.

This clone was counted a single time. At one of its ends the junction is not consistent with the germline gene, which may arise from a read error. V and J are TRBV9 and TRBJ1-4; a possible D gene is TRBD1 (6 bases). CDR3 length: 13 amino acids. Germline V gene sequence: CDR1 SGDLS, CDR2 YYNGEE. CDR3 nucleotides: TGTGCCAGCAGCCAATCGCCTGGGGGACACGGCCATTTT. This gives the protein CASSQSPGGHGHF.

The J gene is TRBJ2-3, the V gene TRBV29-1; D call uncertain. CDR3 size: 11 residues. The germline V and J ends were trimmed by 3 bases and 6 bases, with 7 bases remaining between them. From germline, CDR1 is SQVTM and CDR2 ANQGSEA. CDR3 region: CSVEFADTQYF. In DNA form, the CDR3 reads TGCAGCGTTGAGTTCGCCGATACGCAGTATTTT.

This chain uses TRBV19 with TRBJ1-3; D is unclear. In germline, CDR1 is LNHDA, CDR2 SQIVND (reference sequence). The V end lost 3 bases, the J end lost 3 bases, and 6 bases lay between the germline ends. The CDR3 is 13 residues long. The chain's CDR3 is CASSIAFGNTIYF. Written as DNA, the CDR3 is TGTGCCAGTAGTATCGCTTTTGGAAACACCATATATTTT.

The chain links TRBV29-1 to TRBJ2-1; D gene uncertain. The CDR3 is 13 residues long. Trimming pared 3 bases from V and 0 bases from J, leaving 6 bases between. Germline loops: CDR1 SQVTM, CDR2 ANQGSEA. Here the CDR3 DNA reads TGCAGCGTTGACCGGAGCTCCTACAATGAGCAGTTCTTC. The encoded protein is CSVDRSSYNEQFF.

In its sample, this clone was seen once. J is TRBJ2-5 and V is TRBV6-4; D is undetermined. The germline gives CDR1 MRHNA, CDR2 SNTAGT. The CDR3 covers 14 residues. V shed 5 bases and J shed 2 bases, with 12 bases lying between them. The chain's CDR3 is CASSPGPAQETQYF. DNA of the CDR3: TGTGCCAGCAGTCCCGGGCCAGCTCAAGAGACCCAGTACTTC.

The chain uses TRBV6-5 and TRBJ2-5; no firm D call. The CDR3 length is 14 residues. Germline CDR1 and CDR2: MNHEY and SVGAGI. V lost 7 bases, J lost 4 bases, and 16 bases lay in between. CDR3 loop: CASKLSPVAETQYF. The DNA for the CDR3 is TGTGCCAGCAAGCTAAGCCCCGTGGCAGAGACCCAGTACTTC.

This chain connects TRBV15 to TRBJ1-2; TRBD1 is a possible D gene (6 bases). From germline, CDR1 is LNHNV and CDR2 YYDKDF (reference sequence). CDR3 size: 15 residues. The V end was cut by 2 bases, the J end by 4 bases, with 14 bases between. CDR3 loop: CATSRNLQGGYGYTF. The CDR3 bases are TGTGCCACCAGCAGAAACTTACAGGGAGGCTATGGCTACACCTTC.

The chain combines TRBV7-2 with TRBJ2-5; TRBD2 matches at 7 bases. Unmatched junction bases numbered 7, after V lost 6 bases and J lost 3 bases. Germline V gene data show CDR1 as SGHTA and CDR2 as FQGNSA. The CDR3 loop spans 14 amino acids. This chain's CDR3 is CASRPGGLKETQYF. The CDR3 DNA sequence: TGTGCCAGCAGACCGGGGGGATTAAAAGAGACCCAGTACTTC.

This clone was found once. The genes are TRBV5-4 and TRBJ2-1; 7 nucleotides match TRBD1. Per the germline V gene, CDR1 is SGHNT and CDR2 is YYREEE (reference sequence). The CDR3 runs to 15 residues. V lost 4 bases to trimming and J lost 5 bases; unmatched junction nucleotides: 9. The CDR3: CASSRDRALNNEQFF. Written as DNA, the CDR3 is TGTGCCAGCAGCCGCGACAGGGCCTTGAACAATGAGCAGTTCTTC.

V gene TRBV4-2 combines with J gene TRBJ2-2, with D possibly being TRBD2 (7 bases). Germline CDR1 reads LGHNA; CDR2 reads YNFKEQ. Trimming left V 1 base short and J 7 bases short, with 16 bases between. The CDR3 sequence is 16 residues long. CDR3 loop: CASSQGRGGADGELFF. For the CDR3, the DNA is TGTGCCAGCAGCCAAGGGAGGGGGGGGGCCGACGGGGAGCTGTTTTTT.

This chain joins TRBV7-9 and TRBJ2-7; D is perhaps TRBD1 or TRBD2 (5 bases each). The germline gives CDR1 SEHNR, CDR2 FQNEAQ (reference sequence). V was pared by 3 bases and J by 2 bases, with 11 bases between. CDR3 length equals 14 residues. Written as DNA, the CDR3 is TGTGCCAGCAGCTTTGGGACCCCCCCCTACGAGCAGTACTTC. Amino acids: CASSFGTPPYEQYF. Full variable domain (remainder filled in from reference TRBV7-9 and TRBJ2-7): DTGVSQNPRHKITKRGQNVTFRCDPISEHNRLYWYRQTLGQGPEFLTYFQNEAQLEKSRLLSDRFSAERPKGSFSTLEIQRTEQGDSAMYLCASSFGTPPYEQYFGPGTRLTVT.

This clone was seen once. The V call is TRBV7-2, the J call TRBJ1-5; weak D call: TRBD1 (6 bases). Per the germline V gene, CDR1 is SGHTA and CDR2 is FQGNSA. Trimming left V 1 base short and J 0 bases short, with 13 bases between. The CDR3 is made up of 17 amino acids. The chain's CDR3 is CASSLVGGLNSNQPQHF. CDR3 bases: TGTGCCAGCAGCTTAGTGGGGGGGCTCAATAGCAATCAGCCCCAGCATTTT.

The chain carries TRBV5-1 and TRBJ2-7; TRBD1 matches at 7 bases. The CDR3 has 14 residues. The V gene's germline CDR1 is SGHRS and CDR2 YFSETQ. Germline trimming cut 2 bases from V and 2 bases from J; bases unmatched to any gene: 4. Written as DNA, the CDR3 is TGCGCCAGCAGCTTAAAGGGGGCGACCTACGAGCAGTACTTC. Translating gives CASSLKGATYEQYF.

The genes are TRBV19 and TRBJ2-7; 11 nucleotides agree with TRBD1. Germline V gene lookup returns CDR1 LNHDA and CDR2 SQIVND (reference sequence). This CDR3 contains 15 residues. With 6 bases clipped from V and 2 bases from J, the junction kept 6 bases outside the gene matches. The CDR3 sequence is CASSTGTGGTYEQYF. The CDR3 DNA is TGTGCCAGTAGCACCGGGACAGGGGGTACCTACGAGCAGTACTTC.

The chain combines TRBV21-1 with TRBJ1-3; the table's D call, TRBD1, was not checked against the DNA. TRBV21-1 is classified as a pseudogene. This CDR3 contains 19 residues. The CDR3 reads CASSKGQGATRFSGNTIYF. CDR3 DNA: TGTGCCAGCAGCAAAGGACAGGGGGCAACCCGATTCTCTGGAAACACCATATATTTT.

V usage is TRBV28 and J usage is TRBJ1-4, with 7 bases aligning to TRBD1. Looked up from germline, CDR1 is MDHEN and CDR2 is SYDVKM. The CDR3 consists of 15 residues. J lost 3 bases, V lost 3 bases, and 4 bases had no gene match. DNA of the CDR3: TGTGCCAGCAGTTTTTTAGGGGGCCCTAATGAAAAACTGTTTTTT. Amino acid sequence: CASSFLGGPNEKLFF.

The V gene is TRBV29-1, the J gene TRBJ1-1; 7 bases match TRBD1. The germline V gene has CDR1 SQVTM and CDR2 ANQGSEA. J was trimmed by 2 bases and V by 2 bases; bases with no gene match: 2. The CDR3 extends over 13 amino acids. The CDR3 nucleotides read TGCAGCGTTGAAAAGGGGGCAAACACTGAAGCTTTCTTT. It yields the protein CSVEKGANTEAFF.

V is TRBV28 and J is TRBJ2-7; D possibly uses TRBD1 or TRBD2 (6 bases each). Germline CDR1 is MDHEN and CDR2 is SYDVKM. The CDR3 consists of 15 residues. V lost 2 bases and J lost 2, with 13 bases in between. DNA for the CDR3: TGTGCCAGCAGTTTAGGGGGGCCAGGGCCCTACGAGCAGTACTTC. Protein: CASSLGGPGPYEQYF.

This sequence joins TRBV11-2 and TRBJ1-6; 9 positions match TRBD1. Germline CDR1 SGHAT, CDR2 FQNNGV. This CDR3 has 15 residues. J lost 7 bases, V lost 4 bases, and 5 bases had no gene match. This CDR3 reads CASSSGTGINSPLHF. The DNA of the CDR3 is TGTGCCAGCAGCTCCGGGACAGGGATCAATTCACCCCTCCACTTT.

CDR3 nucleotides: TGTGCCAGCAGCCGTAGCACAGATACGCAGTATTTT. It translates to CASSRSTDTQYF. The chain couples TRBV5-4 to TRBJ2-3; D unclear. Germline CDR1 is SGHNT and CDR2 is YYREEE (reference sequence). The CDR3 covers 12 residues. V was trimmed by 4 bases and J by 0 bases, leaving 3 bases between them.

The chain combines TRBV6-5 with TRBJ1-2; no definite D call. The germline V and J ends were trimmed by 8 bases and 0 bases, with 13 bases remaining between them. Germline V gene data show CDR1 as MNHEY and CDR2 as SVGAGI. The CDR3 totals 14 residues. CDR3 in amino acids: CASRQASTNYGYTF. Written as DNA, the CDR3 is TGTGCCAGCCGTCAAGCCTCTACTAACTATGGCTACACCTTC.

This clone was seen only a few times. The chain couples TRBV18 to TRBJ1-2, with 8 bases that match TRBD1. Germline trimming cut 3 bases from V and 7 bases from J; bases unmatched to any gene: 10. This CDR3 spans 15 amino acids. Germline V lookup: CDR1 KGHSH, CDR2 LQKENI. CDR3 DNA sequence: TGTGCCAGCTCACCCCGAGACAGGGGAGTCTCTGGCTACACCTTC. Amino acids: CASSPRDRGVSGYTF.

The J gene is TRBJ1-2, the V gene TRBV18; D gene ambiguous. Germline values: CDR1 KGHSH, CDR2 LQKENI. The CDR3 loop spans 14 amino acids. V was pared by 2 bases and J by 4 bases, with 11 bases between. The CDR3 loop is CASSPGPTGYGYTF. Here the CDR3 DNA reads TGTGCCAGCTCACCAGGACCTACCGGCTATGGCTACACCTTC. The full variable domain, its missing parts supplied by reference TRBV18 and TRBJ1-2, is NAGVMQNPRHLVRRRGQEARLRCSPMKGHSHVYWYRQLPEEGLKFMVYLQKENIIDESGMPKERFSAEFPKEGPSILRIQQVVRGDSAAYFCASSPGPTGYGYTFGSGTRLTVV.

A single count supports this clone. This chain connects TRBV27 to TRBJ2-7; no firm D call. There are 17 residues in the CDR3. V dropped 5 bases and J dropped 0 bases, with 20 bases sitting between them. Germline CDR1 MNHEY, CDR2 SMNVEV (reference sequence). CDR3 sequence reads: CASSSLTVVKSSYEQYF. The CDR3 DNA follows: TGTGCCAGCAGTAGCTTAACAGTCGTAAAGAGCTCCTACGAGCAGTACTTC.

The chain has TRBV6-5 and TRBJ2-5; possibly TRBD2 for D (5 bases). Trimming left V 3 bases short and J 5 bases short, with 10 bases between. This CDR3 is 13 amino acids long. Looked up from germline, CDR1 is MNHEY and CDR2 is SVGAGI. Here the CDR3 reads CASSYFRGETQYF. DNA for the CDR3: TGTGCCAGCAGTTATTTCCGGGGTGAGACCCAGTACTTC.

This chain connects TRBV7-7 to TRBJ2-1; a weak D match, TRBD2 (6 bases). The CDR3 sequence is 16 residues long. Trimming left V 5 bases short and J 0 bases short, with 14 bases between. Per the germline V gene, CDR1 is SSHAT and CDR2 is FNYEAQ (reference sequence). CDR3 residues: CASSPSRGSSYNEQFF. As DNA, the CDR3 is TGTGCCAGCAGCCCCTCTCGGGGGAGCTCCTACAATGAGCAGTTCTTC.

The chain carries TRBV29-1 and TRBJ2-7; the match to TRBD1 covers 8 bases. The V segment lost 4 bases and the J segment 5 bases; nucleotides outside the gene matches: 10. The CDR3 covers 14 residues. Germline CDR1 SQVTM, CDR2 ANQGSEA. CDR3 amino acids: CSVVARTGFDEQYF. In nucleotides, the CDR3 is TGCAGCGTTGTGGCCAGGACAGGGTTTGACGAGCAGTACTTC.

This clone occurred once. The rearrangement uses TRBV5-1 and TRBJ1-3; D uncertain. CDR3 length: 16 residues. V lost 0 bases and J lost 4, with 14 bases in between. Germline lookup yields CDR1 SGHRS and CDR2 YFSETQ. Here the CDR3 reads CASSLDGPGGGNTIYF. The CDR3 region has the DNA TGCGCCAGCAGCTTGGATGGACCTGGTGGAGGAAACACCATATATTTT.